This note documents a single T cell receptor beta chain sequence. Its antigen is not identified. Per germline, CDR1 SGHAT and CDR2 FQNNGV. Deletions cut 3 bases from V and 7 bases from J, with 12 bases between. This CDR3 contains 13 residues. Built from TCR beta cDNA, the libraries had unique molecular identifiers in them. Each CDR3 protein gets one entry after TCRdb re-called the PCR reads with MiXCR. The data show 350,000 to 500,000 distinct CDR3 sequences, 30% to 45% seen once. This entry comes from a study of post-analysis software for immune sequencing data. Study at large: Multiple sclerosis in the patients followed relapsing-remitting, secondary progressive and progressive-relapsing courses.

Study observations and caveats: Relative to controls, patients had several TRBV segments at higher frequency, with TRBV5-6, TRBV5-1 and TRBV20-1 among these.

Material: blood. The rearrangement uses TRBV11-2 and TRBJ1-2; maybe TRBD1 (5 bases). This TCR came from a girl aged 2 to 9 with multiple sclerosis. The CDR3 is CASSFSKGTGYTF. Written as DNA, the CDR3 is TGTGCCAGCAGCTTCTCCAAGGGGACTGGCTACACCTTC.